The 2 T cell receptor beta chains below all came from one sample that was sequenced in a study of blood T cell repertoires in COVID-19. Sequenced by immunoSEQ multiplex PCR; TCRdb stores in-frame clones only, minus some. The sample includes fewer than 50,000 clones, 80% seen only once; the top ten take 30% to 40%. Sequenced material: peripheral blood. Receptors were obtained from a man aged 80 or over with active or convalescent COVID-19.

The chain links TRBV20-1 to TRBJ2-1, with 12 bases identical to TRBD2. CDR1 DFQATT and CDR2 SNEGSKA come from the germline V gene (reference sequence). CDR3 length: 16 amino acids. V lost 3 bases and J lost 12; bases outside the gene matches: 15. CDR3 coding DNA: TGCAGTGCTAGTTCGGCGAGCCTAGCGGGAGGGCCTATGCAGTTCTTC. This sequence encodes CSASSASLAGGPMQFF.

CDR3 amino acids: CASSEAGQGTNEKLFF. For the CDR3, the DNA is TGTGCCAGCAGTGAAGCAGGGCAGGGGACTAATGAAAAACTGTTTTTT. This chain connects TRBV2 to TRBJ1-4, with D perhaps matching TRBD1 (6 bases). The V end was cut by 0 bases, the J end by 2 bases, with 10 bases between. This CDR3 contains 16 residues. The germline V gene has CDR1 SNHLY and CDR2 FYNNEI. Variable domain in full (rest from reference TRBV2 and TRBJ1-4): EPEVTQTPSHQVTQMGQEVILRCVPISNHLYFYWYRQILGQKVEFLVSFYNNEISEKSEIFDDQFSVERPDGSNFTLKIRSTKLEDSAMYFCASSEAGQGTNEKLFFGSGTQLSVL.